The rows below give T cell receptor beta chains drawn from one sample of a study of response to subunit inactivated influenza vaccine. TCRdb reprocessed the RT-PCR reads with MiXCR, giving one entry per CDR3 protein. The sample yields about 500,000 distinct CDR3 sequences, approximately 13% seen once. This sample comprised PBMCs from blood, obtained about 40 days after vaccination. Receptors were obtained from a man aged 50-59 years who received an inactivated influenza vaccine. Each CDR3 is given with its conserved first and last residue. A D gene is named only where the DNA matches it firmly. Not all rows give a size; the values are once, few, many and, for expanded clones, a class.

CDR3 length: 13; clone size: NA; V gene: TRBV29-1; J gene: TRBJ1-1; D gene: TRBD1; CDR3 DNA: TGCAGCGTGGCGACAGGGGGAGCCACTGAAGCTTTCTTT; CDR3 protein: CSVATGGATEAFF
CDR3 length: 14; clone size: many; V gene: TRBV12-3/TRBV12-4; J gene: TRBJ2-1; D gene: NA; CDR3 DNA: TGTGCCAGCAGCAACACTAGGACCTACAATGAGCAGTTCTTC; CDR3 protein: CASSNTRTYNEQFF
CDR3 length: 14; clone size: NA; V gene: TRBV5-8; J gene: TRBJ2-1; D gene: TRBD2; CDR3 DNA: TGTGCCAGCGATAGCGGGCACTCCTACAATGAGCAGTTCTTC; CDR3 protein: CASDSGHSYNEQFF
CDR3 length: 16; clone size: few; V gene: TRBV3-1; J gene: TRBJ2-1; D gene: TRBD2; CDR3 DNA: TGTGCCAGCAGCCAAGGTCTAAGACTAGCGGGGGGTGGGCAGTTCTTC; CDR3 protein: CASSQGLRLAGGGQFF
CDR3 length: 15; clone size: few; V gene: TRBV5-1; J gene: TRBJ2-7; D gene: NA; CDR3 DNA: TGCGCCAGCAGCTACCGTGAAGGCGCCTCCTACGAGCAGTACTTC; CDR3 protein: CASSYREGASYEQYF
CDR3 length: 16; clone size: NA; V gene: TRBV7-9; J gene: TRBJ2-1; D gene: NA; CDR3 DNA: TGTGCCAGCAGCTTAGTACGTAGACTAAACTTCGGTGAGCAGTTCTTC; CDR3 protein: CASSLVRRLNFGEQFF
CDR3 length: 16; clone size: NA; V gene: TRBV28; J gene: TRBJ1-2; D gene: NA; CDR3 DNA: TGTGCCAGCAGTTCGGCCCCGGACGGCTGGGGCTATGGCTACACCTTC; CDR3 protein: CASSSAPDGWGYGYTF
CDR3 length: 11; clone size: NA; V gene: TRBV28; J gene: TRBJ2-1; D gene: TRBD1; CDR3 DNA: TGTGCCAGCAGAGGACAGGGAAAGCAGTTCTTC; CDR3 protein: CASRGQGKQFF
CDR3 length: 14; clone size: NA; V gene: TRBV12-3/TRBV12-4; J gene: TRBJ1-1; D gene: TRBD1; CDR3 DNA: TGTGCCAGCAGTTTGGTCGACAGGGGGACTGAAGCTTTCTTT; CDR3 protein: CASSLVDRGTEAFF
CDR3 length: 16; clone size: few; V gene: TRBV6-1; J gene: TRBJ1-5; D gene: NA; CDR3 DNA: TGTGCCAGCAGGCCTCAGGGAGAGGGTTCTAATCAGCCCCAGCATTTT; CDR3 protein: CASRPQGEGSNQPQHF
CDR3 length: 17; clone size: NA; V gene: TRBV4-2; J gene: TRBJ1-3; D gene: NA; CDR3 DNA: TGTGCCAGCAGCCAAGGGGCGGGGGGATTCTCTGGAAACACCATATATTTT; CDR3 protein: CASSQGAGGFSGNTIYF
CDR3 length: 12; clone size: NA; V gene: TRBV28; J gene: TRBJ2-3; D gene: NA; CDR3 DNA: TGTGCCAGCAGTTCAGGTCGGCAGCCGCAGTATTTT; CDR3 protein: CASSSGRQPQYF
CDR3 length: 15; clone size: NA; V gene: TRBV4-3; J gene: TRBJ2-1; D gene: TRBD1; CDR3 DNA: TGCGCCAGCAGCCAATCGGACAGGGGAAACAATGAGCAGTTCTTC; CDR3 protein: CASSQSDRGNNEQFF
CDR3 length: 13; clone size: many; V gene: TRBV6-5; J gene: TRBJ2-3; D gene: NA; CDR3 DNA: TGTGCCAGCAGTTACTCGGGAAGGAATACGCAGTATTTT; CDR3 protein: CASSYSGRNTQYF
CDR3 length: 14; clone size: many; V gene: TRBV3-1; J gene: TRBJ1-5; D gene: NA; CDR3 DNA: TGTGCCAGCAGCCAAGCATTGAGTTATCAGCCCCAGCATTTT; CDR3 protein: CASSQALSYQPQHF
CDR3 length: 17; clone size: NA; V gene: TRBV12-3/TRBV12-4; J gene: TRBJ2-1; D gene: TRBD2; CDR3 DNA: TGTGCCAGCAGTTTAGCGTTCCGGCCTAGCGGGGCCAATGAGCAGTTCTTC; CDR3 protein: CASSLAFRPSGANEQFF
CDR3 length: 16; clone size: NA; V gene: TRBV11-1; J gene: TRBJ2-2; D gene: TRBD1; CDR3 DNA: TGTGCCAGCAGCTTGTTGTGGACAGGAAACACCGGGGAGCTGTTTTTT; CDR3 protein: CASSLLWTGNTGELFF
CDR3 length: 17; clone size: NA; V gene: TRBV12-3/TRBV12-4; J gene: TRBJ2-3; D gene: NA; CDR3 DNA: TGTGCCAGCAGTCCCCACCGTAGCGGCATATTCACAGATACGCAGTATTTT; CDR3 protein: CASSPHRSGIFTDTQYF
CDR3 length: 15; clone size: few; V gene: TRBV18; J gene: TRBJ2-1; D gene: NA; CDR3 DNA: TGTGCCAGCTCACCAGGCGGGGTTTCCTACAATGAGCAGTTCTTC; CDR3 protein: CASSPGGVSYNEQFF
CDR3 length: 17; clone size: NA; V gene: TRBV4-3; J gene: TRBJ2-2; D gene: TRBD1; CDR3 DNA: TGCGCCAGCAGCCCGGAACAGGGGGCTTGGATCACCGGGGAGCTGTTTTTT; CDR3 protein: CASSPEQGAWITGELFF
CDR3 length: 14; clone size: many; V gene: TRBV10-3; J gene: TRBJ2-7; D gene: NA; CDR3 DNA: TGTGCCATCAGTGAGTCCCCGGGGCCCTACGAGCAGTACTTC; CDR3 protein: CAISESPGPYEQYF
CDR3 length: 13; clone size: NA; V gene: TRBV7-9; J gene: TRBJ2-3; D gene: TRBD2; CDR3 DNA: TGTGCCAGCACCCGGGGGGATGTAGATACGCAGTATTTT; CDR3 protein: CASTRGDVDTQYF
CDR3 length: 17; clone size: NA; V gene: TRBV7-2; J gene: TRBJ2-2; D gene: TRBD1; CDR3 DNA: TGTGCCAGCAGCTCCCGGACAGGGGGCAAAAACACCGGGGAGCTGTTTTTT; CDR3 protein: CASSSRTGGKNTGELFF
CDR3 length: 14; clone size: many; V gene: TRBV12-3/TRBV12-4; J gene: TRBJ1-2; D gene: NA; CDR3 DNA: TGTGCCAGCAGTCGGACCCGTTTGAACGATGGCTACACCTTC; CDR3 protein: CASSRTRLNDGYTF
CDR3 length: 16; clone size: many; V gene: TRBV6-1; J gene: TRBJ2-7; D gene: TRBD1; CDR3 DNA: TGTGCCAGCAGTCCCCGCCCGGGGACAGGAGCCTACGAGCAGTACTTC; CDR3 protein: CASSPRPGTGAYEQYF
CDR3 length: 14; clone size: NA; V gene: TRBV7-3; J gene: TRBJ2-2; D gene: NA; CDR3 DNA: TGTGCCAGCAGCTCCGCGCCTTCTGCCGGGGAGCTGTTTTTT; CDR3 protein: CASSSAPSAGELFF
CDR3 length: 18; clone size: NA; V gene: TRBV11-2; J gene: TRBJ2-1; D gene: NA; CDR3 DNA: TGTGCCAGCAGCTTAGTTGCCCCAGGCGCGGGCTCCTACAATGAGCAGTTCTTC; CDR3 protein: CASSLVAPGAGSYNEQFF
CDR3 length: 14; clone size: NA; V gene: TRBV9; J gene: TRBJ2-7; D gene: NA; CDR3 DNA: TGTGCCAGCAGCGGCCGGGACCTATCCTACGAGCAGTACTTC; CDR3 protein: CASSGRDLSYEQYF
CDR3 length: 15; clone size: few; V gene: TRBV20-1; J gene: TRBJ1-6; D gene: NA; CDR3 DNA: TGCAGTGCTAGGGGGACTACAGGGATGAATTCACCCCTCCACTTT; CDR3 protein: CSARGTTGMNSPLHF
CDR3 length: 17; clone size: many; V gene: TRBV6-1; J gene: TRBJ2-5; D gene: TRBD2; CDR3 DNA: TGTGCCAGCAGTACACTAGCGGGAGGGCCCATGCAAGAGACCCAGTACTTC; CDR3 protein: CASSTLAGGPMQETQYF
CDR3 length: 15; clone size: NA; V gene: TRBV15; J gene: TRBJ2-1; D gene: TRBD2; CDR3 DNA: TGTGCCACCAGCAGAGGCGGCGGGGGCTACAATGAGCAGTTCTTC; CDR3 protein: CATSRGGGGYNEQFF
CDR3 length: 12; clone size: few; V gene: TRBV7-2; J gene: TRBJ2-2; D gene: NA; CDR3 DNA: TGTGCCAGCAGCCGCGAAGTCGGGGAGCTGTTTTTT; CDR3 protein: CASSREVGELFF
CDR3 length: 15; clone size: few; V gene: TRBV28; J gene: TRBJ2-1; D gene: NA; CDR3 DNA: TGTGCCAGCAGTTCCCTTACGGGGGTTAGAAATGAGCAGTTCTTC; CDR3 protein: CASSSLTGVRNEQFF
CDR3 length: 17; clone size: NA; V gene: TRBV6-5; J gene: TRBJ1-6; D gene: NA; CDR3 DNA: TGTGCCAGCAGTTACTCGACAGATAGCTCCTATAATTCACCCCTCCACTTT; CDR3 protein: CASSYSTDSSYNSPLHF
CDR3 length: 15; clone size: few; V gene: TRBV5-1; J gene: TRBJ2-7; D gene: TRBD2; CDR3 DNA: TGCGCCAGCAGCTTGACTAGCGGGATTACCTACGAGCAGTACTTC; CDR3 protein: CASSLTSGITYEQYF
CDR3 length: 13; clone size: NA; V gene: TRBV12-3/TRBV12-4; J gene: TRBJ1-4; D gene: NA; CDR3 DNA: TGTGCCAGCCGCGGGGGGGCTAATGAAAAACTGTTTTTT; CDR3 protein: CASRGGANEKLFF
CDR3 length: 13; clone size: few; V gene: TRBV12-3/TRBV12-4; J gene: TRBJ2-2; D gene: NA; CDR3 DNA: TGTGCCAGCAGGAGACTAGACCCCGGGGAGCTGTTTTTT; CDR3 protein: CASRRLDPGELFF
CDR3 length: 16; clone size: few; V gene: TRBV5-1; J gene: TRBJ2-5; D gene: TRBD2; CDR3 DNA: TGCGCCAGCAGCATTACCGGGACTAGCGGGAGTGAGACCCAGTACTTC; CDR3 protein: CASSITGTSGSETQYF
CDR3 length: 15; clone size: NA; V gene: TRBV6-5; J gene: TRBJ2-7; D gene: NA; CDR3 DNA: TGTGCCAGCAGTTACTCAGGACGCAGCTCCTACGAGCAGTACTTC; CDR3 protein: CASSYSGRSSYEQYF
CDR3 length: 13; clone size: few; V gene: TRBV6-5; J gene: TRBJ2-5; D gene: NA; CDR3 DNA: TGTGCCAGCAGTTACCCGGTGGGAGAGACCCAGTACTTC; CDR3 protein: CASSYPVGETQYF
CDR3 length: 13; clone size: many; V gene: TRBV7-6; J gene: TRBJ2-5; D gene: NA; CDR3 DNA: TGTGCCAGCAGCTGGGTTCAGTCAGAGACCCAGTACTTC; CDR3 protein: CASSWVQSETQYF